The source of this TCR beta chain is a study of blood T cell repertoires in COVID-19. Study overall: Donors in the United States, Italy and Spain gave samples during acute or convalescent COVID-19. In each case, the material was cDNA or gDNA derived from T cells, B-cell-depleted T cells, or PBMCs.

Trimming took 6 bases from V and 8 from J; bases not matched to a gene: 12. CDR3 length: 15 amino acids. From germline, CDR1 is MDHEN and CDR2 SYDVKM. Source study methods: Amplifying reference gene primers gave estimates of nucleated cell counts. Sequencing was performed with immunoSEQ multiplex PCR; in TCRdb, only in-frame clones are kept and a portion is missing. The DNA gave D and trimming, while V, J and clone size come from that table. The data hold about 100,000 clones, with over 75% observed a single time. This TCR was recovered from a human donor in a cohort sampled during active COVID-19. V usage is TRBV28 and J usage is TRBJ1-4; 7 positions match TRBD1. The sequenced sample was peripheral blood. This CDR3 is CASRYSRGSAEKLFF. The DNA for the CDR3 is TGTGCCAGCAGATACTCCAGGGGGTCGGCGGAAAAACTGTTTTTT.